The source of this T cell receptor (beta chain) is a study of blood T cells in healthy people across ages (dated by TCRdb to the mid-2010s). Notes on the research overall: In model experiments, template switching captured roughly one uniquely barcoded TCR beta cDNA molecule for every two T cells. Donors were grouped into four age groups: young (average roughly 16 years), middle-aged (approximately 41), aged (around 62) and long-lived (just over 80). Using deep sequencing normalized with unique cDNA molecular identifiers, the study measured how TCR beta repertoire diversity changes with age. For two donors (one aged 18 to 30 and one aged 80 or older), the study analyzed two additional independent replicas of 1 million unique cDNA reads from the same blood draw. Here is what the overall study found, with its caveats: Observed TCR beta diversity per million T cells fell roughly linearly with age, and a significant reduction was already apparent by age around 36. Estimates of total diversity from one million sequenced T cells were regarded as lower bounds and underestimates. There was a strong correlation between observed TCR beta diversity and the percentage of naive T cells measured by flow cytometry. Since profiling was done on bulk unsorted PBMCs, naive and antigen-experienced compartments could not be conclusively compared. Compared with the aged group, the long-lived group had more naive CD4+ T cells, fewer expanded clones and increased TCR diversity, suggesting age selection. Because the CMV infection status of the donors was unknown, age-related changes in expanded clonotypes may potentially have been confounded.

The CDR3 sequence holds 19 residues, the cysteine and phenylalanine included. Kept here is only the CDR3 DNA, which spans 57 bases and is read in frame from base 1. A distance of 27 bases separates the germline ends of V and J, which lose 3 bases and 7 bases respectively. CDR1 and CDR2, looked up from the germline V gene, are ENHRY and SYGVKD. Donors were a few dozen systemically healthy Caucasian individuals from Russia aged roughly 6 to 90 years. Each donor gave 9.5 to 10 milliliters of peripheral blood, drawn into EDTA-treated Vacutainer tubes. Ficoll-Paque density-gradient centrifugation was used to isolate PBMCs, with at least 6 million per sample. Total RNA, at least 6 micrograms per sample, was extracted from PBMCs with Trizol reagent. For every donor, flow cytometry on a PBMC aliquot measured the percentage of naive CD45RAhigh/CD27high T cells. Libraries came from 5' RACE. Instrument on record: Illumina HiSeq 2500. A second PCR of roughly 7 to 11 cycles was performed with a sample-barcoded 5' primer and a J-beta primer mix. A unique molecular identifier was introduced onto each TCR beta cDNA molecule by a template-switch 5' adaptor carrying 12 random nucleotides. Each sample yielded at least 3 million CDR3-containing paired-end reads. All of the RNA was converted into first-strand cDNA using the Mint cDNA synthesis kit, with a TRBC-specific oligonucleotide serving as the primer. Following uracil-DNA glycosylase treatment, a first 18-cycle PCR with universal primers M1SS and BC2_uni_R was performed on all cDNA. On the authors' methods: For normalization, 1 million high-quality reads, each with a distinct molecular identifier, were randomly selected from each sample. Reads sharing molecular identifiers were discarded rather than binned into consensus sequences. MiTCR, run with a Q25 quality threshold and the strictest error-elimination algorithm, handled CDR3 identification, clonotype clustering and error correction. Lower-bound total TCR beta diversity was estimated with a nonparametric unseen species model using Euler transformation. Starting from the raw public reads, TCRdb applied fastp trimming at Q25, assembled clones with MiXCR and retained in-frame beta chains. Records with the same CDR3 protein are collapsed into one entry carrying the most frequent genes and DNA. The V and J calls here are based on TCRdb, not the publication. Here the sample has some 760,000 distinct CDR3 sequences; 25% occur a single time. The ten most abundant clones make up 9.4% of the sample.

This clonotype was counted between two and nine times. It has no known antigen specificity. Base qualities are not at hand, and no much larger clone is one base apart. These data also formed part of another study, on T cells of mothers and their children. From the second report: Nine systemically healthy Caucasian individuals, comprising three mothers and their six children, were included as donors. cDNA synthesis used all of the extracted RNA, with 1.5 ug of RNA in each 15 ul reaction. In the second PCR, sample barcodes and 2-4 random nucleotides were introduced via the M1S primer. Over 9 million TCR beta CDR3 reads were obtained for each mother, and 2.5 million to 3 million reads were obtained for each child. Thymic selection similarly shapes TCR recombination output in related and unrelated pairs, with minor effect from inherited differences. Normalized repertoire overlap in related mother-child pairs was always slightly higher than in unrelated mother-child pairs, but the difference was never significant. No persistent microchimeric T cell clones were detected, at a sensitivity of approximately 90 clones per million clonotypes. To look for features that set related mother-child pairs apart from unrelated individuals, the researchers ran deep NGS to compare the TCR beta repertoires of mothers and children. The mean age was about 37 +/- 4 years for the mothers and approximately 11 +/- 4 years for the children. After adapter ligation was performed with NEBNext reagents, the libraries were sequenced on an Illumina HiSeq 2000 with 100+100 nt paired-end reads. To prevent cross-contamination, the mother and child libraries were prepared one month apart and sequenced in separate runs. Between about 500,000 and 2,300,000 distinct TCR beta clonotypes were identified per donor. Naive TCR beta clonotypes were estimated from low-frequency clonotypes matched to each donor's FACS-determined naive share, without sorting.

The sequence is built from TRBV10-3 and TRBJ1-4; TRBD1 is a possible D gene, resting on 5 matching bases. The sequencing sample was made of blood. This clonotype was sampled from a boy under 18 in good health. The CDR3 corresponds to CAISDQHGETGGEAEKLFF. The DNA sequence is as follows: TGTGCCATCAGTGATCAGCACGGGGAAACAGGCGGCGAGGCTGAAAAACTGTTTTTT.